This T cell receptor beta chain was observed in a study of patients and donors after allogeneic stem cell transplantation (dated by TCRdb to 2020 to 2022). Notes on this clonotype: Its antigen is still unknown. It has no much larger one-base neighbor in the sample; base qualities were not kept.

V ends up 7 bases short and J 3 bases short, with an unmatched junction base count of 8. From a lookup of the germline V gene, CDR1 and CDR2 are MNHNS and SASEGT. From the cysteine through the phenylalanine, the CDR3 covers 15 amino acids. This entry keeps only the CDR3 DNA: 45 bases, framed from base 1. The library was made by RT-PCR. The listed sequencing device is NextSeq 550. TCRdb took the public reads, trimmed them with fastp at Q25, ran MiXCR for clone calling and kept in-frame beta chains. All rows with the same CDR3 protein become a single entry with the most common DNA and genes. This sample is represented by hundreds of thousands of distinct CDR3 sequences; 16% of them were singletons. The ten largest account for 7% to 7.5% of the sample.

The sample taken for sequencing was blood, either unsorted or a sorted T cell fraction (not recorded which). The sequence came from a human donor who was either an allogeneic HSCT recipient or a stem cell or donor lymphocyte infusion donor (not recorded which). It is not recorded whose cells these are; they may come from a transplant donor. The chain is encoded by TRBV6-1 joined to TRBJ1-2; the central 10 bases match TRBD1. The DNA is TGTGCCAGCATGGTTTGGGACAGGGGCGACTATGGCTACACCTTC. This yields the protein CASMVWDRGDYGYTF.